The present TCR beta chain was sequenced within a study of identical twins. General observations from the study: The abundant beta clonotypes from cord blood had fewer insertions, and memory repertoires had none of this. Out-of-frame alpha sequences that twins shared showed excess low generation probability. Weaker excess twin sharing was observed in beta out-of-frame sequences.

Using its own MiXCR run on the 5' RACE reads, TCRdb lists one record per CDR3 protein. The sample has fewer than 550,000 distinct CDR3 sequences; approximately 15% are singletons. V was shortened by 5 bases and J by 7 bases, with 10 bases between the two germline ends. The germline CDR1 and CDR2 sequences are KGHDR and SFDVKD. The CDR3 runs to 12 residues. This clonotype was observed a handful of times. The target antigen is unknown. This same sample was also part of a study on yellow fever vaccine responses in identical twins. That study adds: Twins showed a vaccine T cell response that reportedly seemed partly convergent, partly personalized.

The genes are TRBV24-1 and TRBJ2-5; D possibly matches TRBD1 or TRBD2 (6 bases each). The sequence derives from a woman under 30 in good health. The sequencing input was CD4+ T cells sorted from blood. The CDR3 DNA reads TGTGCCACCAGTGGAGGGGGAGGGACCCAGTACTTC. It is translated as CATSGGGGTQYF.